The 8 T cell receptor beta chains in this list originate from one sample, sequenced in a study of Ad26.COV2.S vaccination and SARS-CoV-2 variants. Generated by immunoSEQ multiplex PCR, the TCRdb table keeps only in-frame clones and is missing some. The repertoire holds 350,000 to 400,000 clones, with 80% to 90% as singletons. Treatment noted: 15 to 20 received Ad26.COV2.S at low or high dose, single or two shots; several received placebo; per-sample allocation not given. Repertoires come from day 63 after the first vaccine or placebo injection. The sample in question was peripheral blood, obtained in a trial of Ad26.COV2.S vaccine versus placebo. Receptor source: a person aged 18-65 years who received the Ad26.COV2.S COVID-19 vaccine or a placebo.

This sequence joins TRBV7-9 and TRBJ2-5; 12 bases are shared with TRBD2. Germline V gene lookup returns CDR1 SEHNR and CDR2 FQNEAQ (reference sequence). The CDR3 sequence is 14 residues long. The V and J ends lost 4 bases and 6 bases, in that order; junction bases with no gene match: 3. CDR3 in DNA: TGTGCCAGCAGCTCACTAGCGGGGGGAAAGACCCAGTACTTC. As protein: CASSSLAGGKTQYF.

This chain uses TRBV3-1 (or the pseudogene TRBV3-2) with TRBJ1-5; no firm D call. The V and J ends lost 8 bases and 4 bases respectively, with 12 bases between them. Germline values: CDR1 LGHDT, CDR2 YNNKEL (reference sequence). This CDR3 is built from 13 residues. The CDR3, as DNA: TGTGCCAGCTCGGTCGGGGAGAATCAGCCCCAGCATTTT. Translation gives CASSVGENQPQHF.

The J gene is TRBJ2-7, the V gene TRBV10-2, with D hard to call. CDR3 size: 16 residues. CDR1 is WSHSY and CDR2 is SAAADI in the germline V gene. V was cut by 3 bases and J by 3 bases, with 18 bases left in between. The CDR3 nucleotides are TGCGCCAGCAGTGACCGAGCCAGAACCGTATTCTACGAGCAGTACTTC. Residues: CASSDRARTVFYEQYF.

V usage is TRBV5-1 and J usage is TRBJ1-3; D uncertain. The CDR3 totals 15 residues. The germline CDR1 and CDR2 sequences are SGHRS and YFSETQ. Trimming took off 0 bases at V and 8 bases at J, with 15 bases between the two ends. In DNA, the CDR3 is TGCGCCAGCAGCTTGGCCCAGCTCACCGAGGACACCATATATTTT. Protein product: CASSLAQLTEDTIYF.

The chain has TRBV27 and TRBJ1-2, with 9 bases lining up with TRBD1. Germline CDR1 is MNHEY and CDR2 is SMNVEV (reference sequence). J gave up 2 bases and V 5 bases, and 9 bases lay outside the gene matches. There are 16 residues in the CDR3. The DNA for the CDR3 is TGTGCCAGCAGTCTAGGACAGGGGAGGGGAAACTATGGCTACACCTTC. Its translation is CASSLGQGRGNYGYTF.

V usage is TRBV27 and J usage is TRBJ2-7; 10 nucleotides match TRBD2. Germline V gives CDR1 MNHEY, CDR2 SMNVEV (reference sequence). The junction had 5 bases not matched to a gene; V was cut back by 3 bases and J by 6 bases. This CDR3 is built from 14 residues. The CDR3 DNA follows: TGTGCCAGCAGTTTTAGAGCGGGGGGGCTCGAGCAGTACTTC. It specifies CASSFRAGGLEQYF.

The rearrangement links TRBV4-1 to TRBJ1-2, with D possibly TRBD1 on 6 matching bases. Germline V CDR1 and CDR2: MGHRA, YSYEKL. The CDR3 contains 16 residues. V was clipped by 1 base and J by 6 bases, with 18 bases between them. CDR3 in amino acids: CASSQALGGRADGYTF. The DNA for the CDR3 is TGCGCCAGCAGCCAAGCGTTAGGGGGGCGCGCGGATGGCTACACCTTC.

V gene TRBV14 combines with J gene TRBJ1-5; D remains ambiguous. This CDR3 comprises 13 residues. CDR1 and CDR2 from the germline V gene are SGHDN and FVKESK. Trimming removed 4 bases from V and 4 bases from J, with 8 bases in between. The CDR3 DNA reads TGTGCCAGCAGCCTACGGACTAATCAGCCCCAGCATTTT. Amino acids: CASSLRTNQPQHF.